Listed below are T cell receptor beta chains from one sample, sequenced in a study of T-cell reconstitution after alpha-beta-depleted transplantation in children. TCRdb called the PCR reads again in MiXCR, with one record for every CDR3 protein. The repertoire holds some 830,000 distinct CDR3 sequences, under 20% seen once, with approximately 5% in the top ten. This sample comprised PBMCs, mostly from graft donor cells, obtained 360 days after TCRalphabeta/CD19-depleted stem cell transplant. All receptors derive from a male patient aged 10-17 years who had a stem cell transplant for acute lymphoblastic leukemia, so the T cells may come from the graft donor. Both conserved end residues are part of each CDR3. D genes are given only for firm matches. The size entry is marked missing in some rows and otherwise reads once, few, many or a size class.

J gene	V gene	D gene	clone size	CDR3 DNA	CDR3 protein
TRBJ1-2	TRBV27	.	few	TGTGCCAGCACCACCTCAACAAGGAACTATGGCTACACCTTC	CASTTSTRNYGYTF
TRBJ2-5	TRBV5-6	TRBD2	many	TGTGCCAGCAGCTTGTCCGTGGTACGCGGGAGTGAGACCCAGTACTTC	CASSLSVVRGSETQYF
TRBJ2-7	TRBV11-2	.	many	TGTGCCAGCAGCTCTCTTGACAGGTACGAGCAGTACTTC	CASSSLDRYEQYF
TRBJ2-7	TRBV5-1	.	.	TGCGCCAGCAGCAACCTCCCAGGGGCCCTAAGCTTC	CASSNLPGALSF
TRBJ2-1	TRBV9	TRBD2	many	TGTGCCAGCAGAGGGGACTCAGCGGGAGGGCCTTACAATGAGCAGTTCTTC	CASRGDSAGGPYNEQFF
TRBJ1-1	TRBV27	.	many	TGTGCCAGCATAAAGCACCCTGAAGCTTTCTTT	CASIKHPEAFF
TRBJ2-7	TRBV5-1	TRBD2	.	TGCGCCAGCAGCTCCGACGTCTTTGTAGCGGGAGGGAGAGCACAGCAGTACTTC	CASSSDVFVAGGRAQQYF
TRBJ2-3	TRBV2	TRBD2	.	TGTGCCAGCAAGGAGGGCGGGAGAGATACGCAGTATTTT	CASKEGGRDTQYF
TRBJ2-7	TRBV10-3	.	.	TGTGCCATCCCGGGATGGGGCTGGTGGAAACGCCACCTCAGCGGTGAGCAGTACTTC	CAIPGWGWWKRHLSGEQYF
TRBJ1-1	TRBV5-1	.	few	TGCGCCAGCAGCTTGGAGGGATTGTACACTGAAGCTTTCTTT	CASSLEGLYTEAFF
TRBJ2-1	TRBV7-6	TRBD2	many	TGTGCCAGCAGCTTAAAGGGCGGGAGCTACAATGAGCAGTTCTTC	CASSLKGGSYNEQFF
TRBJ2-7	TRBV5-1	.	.	TGCGCCAGCAGCCCCCTTAGGACGGGAACTCTAACCACCTACGAGCAGTACTTC	CASSPLRTGTLTTYEQYF
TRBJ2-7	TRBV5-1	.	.	TGCGCCAGCAGCTTGGCGGGAGCGTCGGGGGAATACGAGCAGTACTTC	CASSLAGASGEYEQYF
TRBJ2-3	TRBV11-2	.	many	TGTGCCAGCAGCTTAGCAGCGGTTGATACGCAGTATTTT	CASSLAAVDTQYF
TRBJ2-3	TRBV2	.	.	TGTGCCAGCAGTGACCTGACAGGTCCGGGCACAGATACGCAGTATTTT	CASSDLTGPGTDTQYF
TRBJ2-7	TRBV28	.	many	TGTGCCAGCAGTGGGGCCGGAGGGGTCTCCTACGAGCAGTACTTC	CASSGAGGVSYEQYF
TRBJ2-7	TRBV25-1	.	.	TGTGCCAGCAGGGGTTCCCTCTCCTACGAGCAGTACTTC	CASRGSLSYEQYF
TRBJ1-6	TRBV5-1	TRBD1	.	TGCGCCAGCAGCCTACCCACCGGGACAGATAATTCACCCCTCCACTTT	CASSLPTGTDNSPLHF
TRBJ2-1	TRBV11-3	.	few	TGTGCCAGCAGCCCCCAATGGCCGGTTATAAGAAATGAGCAGTTCTTC	CASSPQWPVIRNEQFF
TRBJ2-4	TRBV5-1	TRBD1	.	TGCGCCAGCAGACAAGGGACAGGCATTCAGTACTTC	CASRQGTGIQYF
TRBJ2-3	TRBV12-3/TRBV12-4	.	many	TGTGCCAGCAGTCCGACAGTATTCACAGATACGCAGTATTTT	CASSPTVFTDTQYF
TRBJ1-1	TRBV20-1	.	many	TGCAGTGCTAAGGAGAACATGAACACTGAAGCTTTCTTT	CSAKENMNTEAFF
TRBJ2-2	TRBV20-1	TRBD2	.	TGCAGTGCTTGTGCTAGCGGAAACACCGGGGAGCTGTTTTTT	CSACASGNTGELFF
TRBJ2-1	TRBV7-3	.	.	TGTGCCAGCGCCTCTATGGGTGACTACAATGAGCAGTTCTTC	CASASMGDYNEQFF
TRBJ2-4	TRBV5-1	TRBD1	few	TGCGCCAGCAGCTGGTGGACAGGAAATCTAGCCAAAAACATTCAGTACTTC	CASSWWTGNLAKNIQYF
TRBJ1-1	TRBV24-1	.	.	TGTGCCACCGGAGTTCGGTGGGTGAGGATCCCTGAAGCTTTCTTT	CATGVRWVRIPEAFF
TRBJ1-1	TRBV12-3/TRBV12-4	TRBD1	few	TGTGCCAGCAGTTTACGGGCCAGGGGGGACACTGAAGCTTTCTTT	CASSLRARGDTEAFF
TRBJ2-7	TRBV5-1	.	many	TGCGCCAGCAGCTTGACTTTGGGCGTTAGCTCCTACGAGCAGTACTTC	CASSLTLGVSSYEQYF
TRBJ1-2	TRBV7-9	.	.	TGTGCCAGCAGGTCAGGTGACAACTATGGCTACACCTTC	CASRSGDNYGYTF
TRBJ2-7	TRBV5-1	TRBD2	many	TGCGCCAGCAGCTTGGTTAGCGGGGCCAGCTCCTACGAGCAGTACTTC	CASSLVSGASSYEQYF
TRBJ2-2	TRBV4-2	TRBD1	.	TGTGCCAGCAGCCAAGATGACAGGGGGCATACCGGGGAGCTGTTTTTT	CASSQDDRGHTGELFF
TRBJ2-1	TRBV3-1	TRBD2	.	TGTGCCAGCAGCCAAGATTACAGGGCGGGAGGGTCCGATGAGCAGTTCTTC	CASSQDYRAGGSDEQFF
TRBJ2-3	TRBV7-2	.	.	TGTGCCAGCAGCCCCAGATCGCGGGATACGCAGTATTTT	CASSPRSRDTQYF
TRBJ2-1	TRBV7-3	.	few	TGTGCCAGCAGCCCCGCGCAGGGGGCGGGAGGCCTTTACAATGAGCAGTTCTTC	CASSPAQGAGGLYNEQFF
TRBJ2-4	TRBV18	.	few	TGTGCCAGCTCACCCCACGAAAGACTTAGGGGCATTCAGTACTTC	CASSPHERLRGIQYF
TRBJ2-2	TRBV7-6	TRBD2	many	TGTGCCAGCAGCTTTGCGGGAGGCGCGAACACCGGGGAGCTGTTTTTT	CASSFAGGANTGELFF
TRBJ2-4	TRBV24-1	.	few	TGTGCCACCTGGACTGAGGCCCAACGCGGGGTAAAAAACATTCAGTACTTC	CATWTEAQRGVKNIQYF
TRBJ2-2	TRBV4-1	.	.	TGCGCCAGCAGCCAAGTACGAGCGGGCCTCACCGGGGAGCTGTTTTTT	CASSQVRAGLTGELFF
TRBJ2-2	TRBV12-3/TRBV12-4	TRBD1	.	TGTGCCACAGACAGGGGCCCCAACACCGGGGAGCTGTTTTTT	CATDRGPNTGELFF
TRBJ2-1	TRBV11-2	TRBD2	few	TGTGCCAGCAGCTCCCGGACTAGCGGGTCCTACAATGAGCAGTTCTTC	CASSSRTSGSYNEQFF
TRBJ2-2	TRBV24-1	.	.	TGTGCCACCAGTGATCCATATCCCTCGACCCGTACCGGGGAGCTGTTTTTT	CATSDPYPSTRTGELFF
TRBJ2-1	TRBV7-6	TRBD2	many	TGTGCCAGCAGTTCCCTTAGCGGGAGGGTCTACAATGAGCAGTTCTTC	CASSSLSGRVYNEQFF
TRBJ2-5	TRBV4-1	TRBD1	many	TGCGCCAGCAGCCAGGACAGGGTATTAAGCCGGCAAGAGACCCAGTACTTC	CASSQDRVLSRQETQYF
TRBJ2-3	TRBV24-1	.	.	TGTGCCACCAGGCCGGCGGGTGACCCCACAGATACGCAGTATTTT	CATRPAGDPTDTQYF
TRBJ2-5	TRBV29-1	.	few	TGCAGCGTCGCCCTGCAGCCTCAAGAGACCCAGTACTTC	CSVALQPQETQYF
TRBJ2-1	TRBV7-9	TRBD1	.	TGTGCCAGCAGCTTAACCGGGACAGTCGACAATGAGCAGTTCTTC	CASSLTGTVDNEQFF
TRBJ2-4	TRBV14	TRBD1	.	TGTGCCAGCAGCCCGCGGACAGGGGACAACATTCAGTACTTC	CASSPRTGDNIQYF
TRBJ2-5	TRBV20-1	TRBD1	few	TGCAGTGCGGGACAGGGGATACAAGAGACCCAGTACTTC	CSAGQGIQETQYF
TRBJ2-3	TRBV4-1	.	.	TGCGCCAGCAGCCAGAGGGGGGGCGGGGCTAGCACAGATACGCAGTATTTT	CASSQRGGGASTDTQYF
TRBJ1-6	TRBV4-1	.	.	TGCGCCAGCAGCCTTATCAACAGGGTTTCACCCCTCCACTTT	CASSLINRVSPLHF
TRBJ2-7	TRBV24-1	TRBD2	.	TGTGCCACCAGTGACTCTAGCGGGAGCGCCAGCCCCTACGAGCAGTACTTC	CATSDSSGSASPYEQYF
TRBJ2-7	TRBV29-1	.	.	TGCAGCGTTGCCCACATCCTCTCCTACGAGCAGTACTTC	CSVAHILSYEQYF
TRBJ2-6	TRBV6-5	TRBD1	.	TGTGCCAGCAGTTTCCACAGGGGAAGGAGGAGCTCTGGGGCCAACGTCCTGACTTTC	CASSFHRGRRSSGANVLTF
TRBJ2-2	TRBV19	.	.	TGTGCCAGTGGAATGGCACCGAACACCGGGGAGCTGTTTTTT	CASGMAPNTGELFF
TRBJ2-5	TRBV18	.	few	TGTGCCAGCTCACCGGGGCAGTTTCAAGAGACCCAGTACTTC	CASSPGQFQETQYF